This passage covers 7 T cell receptor beta chains from one sample sequenced in a study of shared clonotypes between healthy human individuals. The data were produced by immunoSEQ multiplex PCR, yet TCRdb's version contains in-frame clones alone and is incomplete. The sample yields about 2.1 million clones, approximately 92% seen once. Naive CD8 cells lacked CD45RO and underwent positive selection for CCR7, leaving out terminally differentiated effector memory CD45RA+ cells. Sequenced input: naive CD8+ T cells from PBMCs. These receptors all stem from a man between 18 and 35 years old in good health. Some clones in this sample may be carry-over from other donors' samples.

This CDR3 is CASSYILRLDEQYF. CDR3 nucleotides: TGTGCCAGCAGCTATATCTTACGGTTGGACGAGCAGTACTTC. The chain joins TRBV28 to TRBJ2-7; the D is unclear. Per germline, CDR1 MDHEN and CDR2 SYDVKM. The germline V and J ends were trimmed by 6 bases and 5 bases, with 17 bases remaining between them. This CDR3 has 14 residues.

The chain uses TRBV6-6 and TRBJ2-1, with D unclear. The CDR3 sequence is 16 residues long. Trimming left V 3 bases short and J 6 bases short, with 18 bases between. From germline, CDR1 is MNHNY and CDR2 SVGAGI (reference sequence). As DNA, the CDR3 is TGTGCCAGCAGTTATGATGTAGGTGGAACCACCAATGAGCAGTTCTTC. Translation gives CASSYDVGGTTNEQFF.

The chain links TRBV4-2 to TRBJ2-3, with D tentatively TRBD2 (6 bases). V dropped 8 bases and J dropped 3 bases, with 24 bases sitting between them. Germline V lookup: CDR1 LGHNA, CDR2 YNFKEQ. CDR3 length: 17 residues. The CDR3: CASQGEWEPGGTDTQYF. In DNA, the CDR3 is TGTGCCAGCCAAGGGGAATGGGAACCCGGGGGAACAGATACGCAGTATTTT.

The rearrangement joins TRBV19 to TRBJ1-5, with 8 nucleotides matching TRBD1. V dropped 5 bases and J dropped 4; count of bases not matched to a gene: 4. In germline, CDR1 is LNHDA, CDR2 SQIVND (reference sequence). This CDR3 comprises 14 residues. DNA of the CDR3: TGTGCCAGTAGTTCACAGGGGGTTAATCAGCCCCAGCATTTT. It specifies CASSSQGVNQPQHF.

V gene TRBV27 combines with J gene TRBJ2-2; D is perhaps TRBD1 (5 bases). V was trimmed by 7 bases and J by 6 bases, leaving 21 bases between them. The CDR3 is made up of 16 amino acids. CDR1 is MNHEY, CDR2 SMNVEV, per germline (reference sequence). The CDR3 spells CASTPRTPTSPGELFF. The CDR3 region has the DNA TGTGCCAGCACCCCCCGGACACCGACCTCCCCCGGGGAGCTGTTTTTT.

The genes are TRBV7-6 and TRBJ2-5, with TRBD1 matching 8 bases. There are 17 residues in the CDR3. V gave up 1 base and J gave up 5 bases; unmatched junction bases: 12. The germline V gene has CDR1 SGHVS and CDR2 FNYEAQ. The DNA of the CDR3 is TGTGCCAGCAGCTTAGTTCTCTCGGCAGGGGGCAGGGAGACCCAGTACTTC. It specifies CASSLVLSAGGRETQYF.

This clone was detected only once. The J gene is TRBJ2-7, the V gene TRBV6-5; 8 bases fit TRBD1. V dropped 4 bases and J dropped 2; count of bases not matched to a gene: 4. Germline lookup yields CDR1 MNHEY and CDR2 SVGAGI. This CDR3 contains 14 residues. As DNA, the CDR3 is TGTGCCAGCAGTTCCGGCAGGGGGCCCTACGAGCAGTACTTC. It encodes CASSSGRGPYEQYF.